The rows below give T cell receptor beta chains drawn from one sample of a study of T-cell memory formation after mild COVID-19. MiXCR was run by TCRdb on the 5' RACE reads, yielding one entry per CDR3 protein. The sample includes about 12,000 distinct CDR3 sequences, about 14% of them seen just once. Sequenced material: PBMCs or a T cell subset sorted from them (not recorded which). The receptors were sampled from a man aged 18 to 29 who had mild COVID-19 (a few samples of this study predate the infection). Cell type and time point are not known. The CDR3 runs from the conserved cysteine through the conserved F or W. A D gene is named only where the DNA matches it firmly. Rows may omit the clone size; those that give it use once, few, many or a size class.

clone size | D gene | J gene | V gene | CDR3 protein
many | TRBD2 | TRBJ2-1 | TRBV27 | CASSPPELAVYNEQFF
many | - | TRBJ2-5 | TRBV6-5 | CASSYSGSPFETQYF
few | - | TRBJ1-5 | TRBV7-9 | CASSSTGFNQPQHF
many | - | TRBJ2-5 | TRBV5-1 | CASSRHPETQYF
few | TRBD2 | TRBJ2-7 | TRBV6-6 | CASSYYSGGVLGEQYF
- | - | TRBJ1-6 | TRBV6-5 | CASRSQLQNSPLHF
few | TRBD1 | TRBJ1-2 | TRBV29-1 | CSVEGGILGQGAVGGYTF
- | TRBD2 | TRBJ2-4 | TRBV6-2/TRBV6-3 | CASSWTSGSRDIQYF
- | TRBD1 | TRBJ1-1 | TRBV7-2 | CASSLVSGRGWTEAFF
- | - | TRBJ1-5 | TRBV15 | CATSTGRGNQPQHF
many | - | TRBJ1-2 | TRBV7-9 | CASSLEGQDLNYGYTF
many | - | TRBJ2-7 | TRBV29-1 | CSVGNILYEQYF
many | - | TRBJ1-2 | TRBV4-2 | CASSQDHGGYYGYTF
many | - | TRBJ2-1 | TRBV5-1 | CASSSRQYNEQFF
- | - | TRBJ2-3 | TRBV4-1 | CDSSRSQGIKYF
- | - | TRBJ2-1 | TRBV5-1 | CASSLTGNNEQFF
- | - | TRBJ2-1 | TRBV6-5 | CASSYRDWTHNEQFF
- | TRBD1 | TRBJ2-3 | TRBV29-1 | CSVEGWPVGQGLTDTQYF
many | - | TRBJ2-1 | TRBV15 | CATSRDMLSSYNEQFF
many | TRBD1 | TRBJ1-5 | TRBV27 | CASSLGTGLSNQPQHF
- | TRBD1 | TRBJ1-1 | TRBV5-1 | CASTAGTGLVNTEAFF
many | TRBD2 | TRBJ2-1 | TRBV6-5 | CASSYRWRGGENEQFF
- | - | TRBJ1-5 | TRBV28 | CASSLGSRGRPQHF
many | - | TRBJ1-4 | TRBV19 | CAAGLPSVREKLFF
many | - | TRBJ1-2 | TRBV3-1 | CASSQPGTRRAYGYTF
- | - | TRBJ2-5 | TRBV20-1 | CSTPKETQYF
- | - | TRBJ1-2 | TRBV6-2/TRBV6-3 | CASGEQVYGYTF
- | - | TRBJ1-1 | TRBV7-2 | CASSFYRASTEAFF
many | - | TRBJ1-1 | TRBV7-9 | CASSLGVSEAFF
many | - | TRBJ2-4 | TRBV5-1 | CASSILGAGGDIQYF
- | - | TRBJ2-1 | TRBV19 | CASSIGTANEQFF
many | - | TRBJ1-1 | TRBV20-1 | CSARPGAMTPEAFF
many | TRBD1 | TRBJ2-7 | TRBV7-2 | CASSLATGGAVSDEQYF
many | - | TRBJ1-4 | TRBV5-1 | CASTFSANEKLFF
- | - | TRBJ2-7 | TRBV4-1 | CASSPRNWGSYEQYF
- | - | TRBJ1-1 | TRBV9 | CASSVAPAGAPTEAFF
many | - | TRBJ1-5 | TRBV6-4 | CASGNQPQHF
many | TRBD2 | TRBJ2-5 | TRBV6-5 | CASSYAGLAGGAETQYF
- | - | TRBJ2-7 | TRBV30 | CAWSDARVGLFEVQEGSYEQYF
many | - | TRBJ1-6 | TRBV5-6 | CASSGTSWYSPLHF
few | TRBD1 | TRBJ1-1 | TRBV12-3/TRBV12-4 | CASSWGQGNTEAFF
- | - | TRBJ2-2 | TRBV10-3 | CAISAGGAGELFF